This T cell receptor beta chain was captured in a study of response to subunit inactivated influenza vaccine. General observations from the study: Each seasonal flu vaccination may recruit only limited new T cells, authors suggested.

A few counts support this clonotype. What it recognizes is unknown. Germline V gives CDR1 SGHTA, CDR2 FQGTGA. V trimming: 5 bases; J trimming: 3 bases; junction bases outside the gene matches: 2. This CDR3 region has 13 residues. One entry per CDR3 protein results from TCRdb running MiXCR on the RT-PCR reads. Counted here are around 710,000 distinct CDR3 sequences, roughly 14% occurring once; the ten biggest clones make up around 6.5%. This specimen was PBMCs from blood, taken roughly 2 weeks before vaccination. This chain connects TRBV7-3 to TRBJ2-5, with 8 bases that match TRBD2. This receptor was taken from a man in his fifties who received an inactivated influenza vaccine. The CDR3 is CASSRSGEETQYF. The CDR3, as DNA: TGTGCCAGCAGCCGTAGCGGGGAAGAGACCCAGTACTTC.